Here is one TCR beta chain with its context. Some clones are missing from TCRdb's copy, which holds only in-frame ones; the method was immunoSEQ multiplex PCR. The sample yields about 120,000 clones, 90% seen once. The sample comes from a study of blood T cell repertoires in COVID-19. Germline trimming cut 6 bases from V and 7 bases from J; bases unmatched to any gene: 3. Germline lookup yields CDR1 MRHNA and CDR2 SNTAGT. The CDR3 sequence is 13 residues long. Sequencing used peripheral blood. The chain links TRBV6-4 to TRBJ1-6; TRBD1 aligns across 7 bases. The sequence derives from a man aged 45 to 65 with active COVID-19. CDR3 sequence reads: CASRPTGNSPLHF. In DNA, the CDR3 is TGTGCCAGCAGACCGACAGGGAATTCACCCCTCCACTTT.